This is a list of T cell receptor beta chains from one sample in a study of blood T cell repertoires in COVID-19. Method: immunoSEQ multiplex PCR; TCRdb's copy keeps in-frame clones and lacks some. Of 130,000 to 150,000 clones in the sample, roughly 80% are singletons; the top ten hold roughly 34%. The sequenced sample consisted of peripheral blood. The origin of the receptors is a human donor in a cohort sampled during active COVID-19. The CDR3 runs from the conserved cysteine through the conserved F or W. D genes are given only for firm matches. Rows may omit the clone size; those that give it use once, few, many or a size class.

D: -
size: -
J: TRBJ2-2
V: TRBV4-3
DNA: TGCGCCAGCAGCCAGACTAGTTCGATGAACACCGGGGAGCTGTTTTTT
CDR3: CASSQTSSMNTGELFF

D: -
size: few
J: TRBJ2-7
V: TRBV16
DNA: TGTGCCAGCAGCCAACAGGGACAAACAGAGTACTTC
CDR3: CASSQQGQTEYF

D: -
size: -
J: TRBJ2-7
V: TRBV27
DNA: TGTGCCAGCAGTTTGGTTGGGGAAGGGGACGAGCAGTACTTC
CDR3: CASSLVGEGDEQYF

D: -
size: once
J: TRBJ2-1
V: TRBV18
DNA: TGTGCCAGCTCACCTCGATCGGACAATGAGCAGTTCTTC
CDR3: CASSPRSDNEQFF

D: -
size: -
J: TRBJ2-4
V: TRBV7-9
DNA: TGTGCCAGCAGCATAACAGGGACGAACATTCAGTACTTC
CDR3: CASSITGTNIQYF

D: -
size: -
J: TRBJ2-1
V: TRBV20-1
DNA: TGCAGTGCTAGACCCGGGAATGAGCAGTTCTTC
CDR3: CSARPGNEQFF

D: -
size: -
J: TRBJ1-4
V: TRBV7-7
DNA: TGTGCTAGCAGCTTGAGACAGGTTAGCGAAAAACTGTTTTTT
CDR3: CASSLRQVSEKLFF

D: -
size: -
J: TRBJ1-1
V: TRBV24-1
DNA: TGTGCCACCAGTGAATACCCAGGGGATTTAGTGTCGAACACTGAAGCTTTCTTT
CDR3: CATSEYPGDLVSNTEAFF

D: -
size: -
J: TRBJ2-1
V: TRBV5-6
DNA: TGTGCCAGCAGCATTGGACAGAATGAGCAGTTCTTC
CDR3: CASSIGQNEQFF

D: -
size: -
J: TRBJ1-5
V: TRBV4-3
DNA: TGCGCCAGCAGCCTCACAGGGAGCAATCAGCCCCAGCATTTT
CDR3: CASSLTGSNQPQHF

D: -
size: -
J: TRBJ1-6
V: TRBV27
DNA: TGTGCCAGCGGGAGGCAGGCACCCCTCCACTTT
CDR3: CASGRQAPLHF

D: TRBD1
size: once
J: TRBJ2-3
V: TRBV15
DNA: TGTGCCACCAGCAGAGATTTGAGACAGGGGTTAACCACAGATACGCAGTATTTT
CDR3: CATSRDLRQGLTTDTQYF

D: TRBD1
size: few
J: TRBJ1-1
V: TRBV7-9
DNA: TGTGCCAGCGGGGAGGGGACAGGGGGCCTCCCGAGCACTGAAGCTTTCTTT
CDR3: CASGEGTGGLPSTEAFF

D: -
size: -
J: TRBJ1-2
V: TRBV6-5
DNA: TGTGCCAGCAGTAGCCCCCTCAGGGGAATGGGCTACACCTTC
CDR3: CASSSPLRGMGYTF

D: TRBD2
size: -
J: TRBJ2-2
V: TRBV4-2
DNA: TGTGCCAGCAGCCAAGATCTCCGGGGGGTGAACACCGGGGAGCTGTTTTTT
CDR3: CASSQDLRGVNTGELFF

D: -
size: -
J: TRBJ2-2
V: TRBV27
DNA: TGTGCCAGCAGTTTACGGGTCCCGGGGGGCGGCTCCGGGGAGCTGTTTTTT
CDR3: CASSLRVPGGGSGELFF

D: -
size: -
J: TRBJ2-7
V: TRBV27
DNA: TGTGCCAGCGGCGGGTCGATCTCCTACGAGCAGTACTTC
CDR3: CASGGSISYEQYF

D: TRBD1
size: -
J: TRBJ1-1
V: TRBV10-3
DNA: TGTGCCATCAGTGCGACAGGGACGACCACTGAAGCTTTCTTT
CDR3: CAISATGTTTEAFF

D: TRBD1
size: -
J: TRBJ1-5
V: TRBV28
DNA: TGTGCCAGCAGTGCAGGGGGAGGTCAGCCCCAGCATTTT
CDR3: CASSAGGGQPQHF

D: TRBD1
size: -
J: TRBJ1-4
V: TRBV4-3
DNA: TGCGCCAGCAGCCAAGAGATAGGACAGGGTTATGAAAAACTGTTTTTT
CDR3: CASSQEIGQGYEKLFF

D: -
size: -
J: TRBJ2-7
V: TRBV20-1
DNA: TGCAGTGCTAGAGATCCAATAGAACAGTACTTC
CDR3: CSARDPIEQYF

D: -
size: once
J: TRBJ1-2
V: TRBV7-9
DNA: TGTGCCAGCAGCTTGACTGAACTCTATGGCTACACCTTC
CDR3: CASSLTELYGYTF

D: TRBD2
size: -
J: TRBJ2-1
V: TRBV15
DNA: TGTGCCACCAGCAGATTAGAAGCGGGGGGGCCACGGAATGAGCAGTTCTTC
CDR3: CATSRLEAGGPRNEQFF

D: -
size: -
J: TRBJ2-7
V: TRBV7-2
DNA: TGTGCCAGCAGCTTAGACACGTACTACGAGCAGTACTTC
CDR3: CASSLDTYYEQYF

D: -
size: -
J: TRBJ1-1
V: TRBV9
DNA: TGTGCCAGCAGCCCCCATCCGAACACTGAAGCTTTCTTT
CDR3: CASSPHPNTEAFF

D: -
size: -
J: TRBJ2-6
V: TRBV9
DNA: TGTGCCAGCAGCCCCCACCCCACTAGCTCTGGGGCCAACGTCCTGACTTTC
CDR3: CASSPHPTSSGANVLTF

D: -
size: -
J: TRBJ2-5
V: TRBV19
DNA: TGTGCCAGTAGTATAGGTTGGGACTTAACACGAGGGGAGACCCAGTACTTC
CDR3: CASSIGWDLTRGETQYF

D: -
size: -
J: TRBJ1-6
V: TRBV9
DNA: TGTGCCAGCAGCGTAGCAGGCAGTTCACCCCTCCACTTT
CDR3: CASSVAGSSPLHF

D: -
size: -
J: TRBJ1-3
V: TRBV7-3
DNA: TGTGCCAGCAGCGAACAGGGCTCTGGAAACACCATATATTTT
CDR3: CASSEQGSGNTIYF

D: -
size: -
J: TRBJ2-3
V: TRBV7-3
DNA: TGTGCCAGCAGCTTAACGATAGCGGGCACAGATACGCAGTATTTT
CDR3: CASSLTIAGTDTQYF

D: -
size: -
J: TRBJ2-3
V: TRBV7-8
DNA: TGTGCCAGCAGCTTAGGCTACACAGATACGCAGTATTTT
CDR3: CASSLGYTDTQYF

D: -
size: -
J: TRBJ1-1
V: TRBV15
DNA: TGTGCCACCAGCAGAGATGGAGGATTGAACACTGAAGCTTTCTTT
CDR3: CATSRDGGLNTEAFF

D: -
size: -
J: TRBJ2-7
V: TRBV5-1
DNA: TGCGCCAGCAGCTTGGCCGGGGAGGTGTTCCACGAGCAGTACTTC
CDR3: CASSLAGEVFHEQYF

D: TRBD1
size: -
J: TRBJ1-4
V: TRBV6-5
DNA: TGTGCCAGCAAGATCGGACAGGCGCTTAATGAAAAACTGTTTTTT
CDR3: CASKIGQALNEKLFF

D: TRBD1
size: -
J: TRBJ2-1
V: TRBV4-1
DNA: TGCGCCAGCAGCAGATCCGGGACAGGGAAAGGGGATGAGCAGTTCTTC
CDR3: CASSRSGTGKGDEQFF

D: TRBD2
size: -
J: TRBJ2-1
V: TRBV6-4
DNA: TGTGCCAGCAGTGAGGGGGGGGGAGGTGAGCAGTTCTTC
CDR3: CASSEGGGGEQFF

D: -
size: -
J: TRBJ1-5
V: TRBV28
DNA: TGTGCCAGCAGGGGCCCGAATCAGCCCCAGCATTTT
CDR3: CASRGPNQPQHF

D: -
size: -
J: TRBJ2-6
V: TRBV9
DNA: TGTGCCAGCAGCGTAACTACTGGGGCCAACGTCCTGACTTTC
CDR3: CASSVTTGANVLTF

D: TRBD1
size: -
J: TRBJ1-2
V: TRBV5-1
DNA: TGCGCCAGCAGCTCAGTACAGGGGGCGTATGGCTACACCTTC
CDR3: CASSSVQGAYGYTF

D: -
size: -
J: TRBJ1-5
V: TRBV6-5
DNA: TGTGCCAGCAGTTACTCGAGGTATAGCAATCAGCCCCAGCATTTT
CDR3: CASSYSRYSNQPQHF

D: -
size: -
J: TRBJ2-1
V: TRBV4-1
DNA: TGCGCCAGCAGCCAGGGGGCGGCTGAGCAGTTCTTC
CDR3: CASSQGAAEQFF

D: TRBD1
size: -
J: TRBJ1-2
V: TRBV2
DNA: TGTGCCAGCCAAGGGACAGGGGGCGTTGGCGGCTACACCTTC
CDR3: CASQGTGGVGGYTF

D: -
size: -
J: TRBJ1-2
V: TRBV3-1/TRBV3-2
DNA: TGTGCCAGCAGCCAACGGGGGGGCGGCTATGGCTACACCTTC
CDR3: CASSQRGGGYGYTF

D: -
size: -
J: TRBJ1-5
V: TRBV27
DNA: TGTGCCAGCAGAGACACAGGTTCAGGACAGCCCCAGCATTTT
CDR3: CASRDTGSGQPQHF

D: -
size: -
J: TRBJ1-5
V: TRBV28
DNA: TGTGCCAGCAGTCCCCTTTCGAGGCTAAACAATCAGCCCCAGCATTTT
CDR3: CASSPLSRLNNQPQHF